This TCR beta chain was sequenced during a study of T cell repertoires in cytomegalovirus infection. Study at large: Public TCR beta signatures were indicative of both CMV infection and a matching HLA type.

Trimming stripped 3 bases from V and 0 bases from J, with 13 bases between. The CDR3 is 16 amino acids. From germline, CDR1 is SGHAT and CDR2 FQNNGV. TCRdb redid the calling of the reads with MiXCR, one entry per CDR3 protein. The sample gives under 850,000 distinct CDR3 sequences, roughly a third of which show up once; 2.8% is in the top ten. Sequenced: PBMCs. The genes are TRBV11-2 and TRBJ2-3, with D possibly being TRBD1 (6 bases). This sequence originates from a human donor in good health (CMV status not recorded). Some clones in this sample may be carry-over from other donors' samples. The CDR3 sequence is CASSLTGQLSTDTQYF. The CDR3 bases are TGTGCCAGCAGCTTGACGGGACAACTTAGCACAGATACGCAGTATTTT.